This passage covers 6 T cell receptor beta chains from one sample sequenced in a study of Ad26.COV2.S vaccination and SARS-CoV-2 variants. Here immunoSEQ multiplex PCR was the method, and the copy in TCRdb shows in-frame clones only, minus some. The table lists around 450,000 clones, about 91% of them singletons. As to treatment: roughly 19 received Ad26.COV2.S at low or high dose, single or two shots; about 5 received placebo; per-sample allocation not given. Specimen acquisition occurred on day 63 following the initial vaccine or placebo injection. Specimen: peripheral blood, collected in a trial of Ad26.COV2.S vaccine versus placebo. The receptors stem from a person aged 18 to 59 who received the Ad26.COV2.S COVID-19 vaccine or a placebo.

This rearrangement joins TRBV5-8 to TRBJ1-5; the match to TRBD1 covers 10 bases. This CDR3 region has 15 residues. Germline V gives CDR1 SGHTS, CDR2 YDEGEE. With 4 bases clipped from V and 5 bases from J, the junction kept 6 bases outside the gene matches. CDR3 coding DNA: TGTGCCAGCAGCCTCGACAGGGGGCGGGATCAGCCCCAGCATTTT. Its translation: CASSLDRGRDQPQHF. Looking up the rest from reference TRBV5-8 and TRBJ1-5 gives the full variable domain: EAGVTQSPTHLIKTRGQQATLRCSPISGHTSVYWYQQALGLGLQFLLWYDEGEERNRGNFPPRFSGRQFPNYSSELNVNALELEDSALYLCASSLDRGRDQPQHFGDGTRLSIL.

The chain links TRBV20-1 to TRBJ1-5; D might be TRBD1 (5 bases). The V gene's germline CDR1 is DFQATT and CDR2 SNEGSKA (reference sequence). CDR3 length: 14 amino acids. V lost 3 bases to trimming and J lost 3 bases, with 12 bases between them. CDR3 sequence reads: CSASGGRDNQPQHF. The CDR3 nucleotides read TGCAGTGCTAGTGGCGGCAGGGACAATCAGCCCCAGCATTTT.

V is TRBV6-2 or TRBV6-3 and J is TRBJ1-2; D possibly corresponds to TRBD1 (5 bases). The V gene lost 0 bases and the J gene lost 2 bases, with 10 bases spanning the gap. CDR3 length equals 15 residues. CDR1 and CDR2 from the germline V gene are MNHEY and SVGEGT. CDR3: CASSYSPRQNYGYTF. The CDR3 coding sequence is TGTGCCAGCAGTTACTCGCCGCGACAGAACTATGGCTACACCTTC.

The gene calls are TRBV5-1 and TRBJ1-2; maybe TRBD1 (6 bases). Germline V gene lookup returns CDR1 SGHRS and CDR2 YFSETQ. This CDR3 region has 14 residues. V lost 4 bases and J 2 bases, leaving 12 bases between the germline ends. The DNA of the CDR3 is TGCGCCAGCAGCGCTACAGGACAGAACTATGGCTACACCTTC. As protein: CASSATGQNYGYTF.

This chain joins TRBV10-3 and TRBJ1-3; D is ambiguous. The CDR3 totals 12 residues. The germline CDR1 and CDR2 sequences are ENHRY and SYGVKD. The germline V and J ends were trimmed by 5 bases and 1 base, with 3 bases remaining between them. The CDR3, as DNA: TGTGCCATCAGTACGTCTGGAAACACCATATATTTT. Translating gives CAISTSGNTIYF.

This clone came up once. The chain uses TRBV5-1 and TRBJ2-2; 8 bases line up with TRBD2. Germline V lookup: CDR1 SGHRS, CDR2 YFSETQ. Germline trimming cut 4 bases from V and 5 bases from J; bases unmatched to any gene: 7. CDR3 length equals 15 residues. The CDR3 nucleotides read TGCGCCAGCAGCCAGGGGACTAGTGATACCGGGGAGCTGTTTTTT. It specifies CASSQGTSDTGELFF.